The T cell receptor beta chain described here comes from a study of PD-1 blockade in classical Hodgkin lymphoma. Whole-study results and caveats: Reported findings placed baseline TCR diversity lower in newly diagnosed patients (compared with healthy donors). Repertoire differences lack defined causes, possibly disease activity or prior therapy.

The time point is: newly diagnosed, previously untreated cHL patient sample. The CD4+ T cells used were purified from thawed PBMCs through magnetic negative selection. Comparison PBMCs came from previously untreated, newly diagnosed classical Hodgkin lymphoma patients. This CDR3 has 16 amino acids. J was trimmed by 9 bases and V by 2 bases; bases with no gene match: 9. The germline gives CDR1 MNHNY, CDR2 SVGAGI (reference sequence). Remarks on this clone: Its antigen remains unknown.

The data were produced by immunoSEQ multiplex PCR, yet TCRdb's version contains in-frame clones alone and is incomplete. The table includes around 27,000 clones, more than 80% detected once. The clonotype comes from a human donor with classical Hodgkin lymphoma. The gene calls are TRBV6-6 and TRBJ2-7, with TRBD2 matching 14 bases. Sequencing was carried out using CD4+ T cells from blood. CDR3 bases: TGTGCCAGCAGTTACCCGCTTGGGACTAGCGGGAGAGGGCAGTACTTC. It is translated as CASSYPLGTSGRGQYF.